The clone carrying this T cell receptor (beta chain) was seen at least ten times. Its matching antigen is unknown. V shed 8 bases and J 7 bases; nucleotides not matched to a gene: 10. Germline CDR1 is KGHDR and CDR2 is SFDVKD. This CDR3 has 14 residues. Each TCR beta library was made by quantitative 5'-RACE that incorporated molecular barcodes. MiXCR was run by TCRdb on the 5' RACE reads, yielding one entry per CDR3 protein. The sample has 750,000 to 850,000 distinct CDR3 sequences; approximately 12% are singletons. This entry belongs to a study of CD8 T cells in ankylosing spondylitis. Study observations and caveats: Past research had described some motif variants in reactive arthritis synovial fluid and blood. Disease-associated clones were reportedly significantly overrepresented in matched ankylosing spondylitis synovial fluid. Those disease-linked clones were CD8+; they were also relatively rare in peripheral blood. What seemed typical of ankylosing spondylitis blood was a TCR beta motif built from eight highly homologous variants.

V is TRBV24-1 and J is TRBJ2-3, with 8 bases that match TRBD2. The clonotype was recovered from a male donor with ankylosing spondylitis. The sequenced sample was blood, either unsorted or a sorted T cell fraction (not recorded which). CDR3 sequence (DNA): TGTGCCACCACGGCGGGAGGCGACAGAAATACGCAGTATTTT. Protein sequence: CATTAGGDRNTQYF.